Listed here are 25 T cell receptor beta chains from one sample, sequenced in a study of molecular identifiers for immune sequencing clone quantification. TCRdb reanalysed the PCR reads using MiXCR and keeps one entry per CDR3 protein. The sample shows about 300,000 distinct CDR3 sequences, about a fifth of them seen only once. The specimen was naive CD8+ T cells from blood, with Jurkat cell RNA spiked in. Subset given: FACS-sorted CD8+CD4-CCR7+CD45RA+ naive T cells. The receptor set was obtained from a human donor in good health. Some libraries in this study had Jurkat cell RNA spiked in.

In this sample, this clonotype turned up a few times. The chain joins TRBV24-1 to TRBJ2-1; D not certain. Germline assignment: CDR1 KGHDR and CDR2 SFDVKD. V lost 6 bases and J lost 5, with 13 bases in between. This CDR3 spans 14 amino acids. CDR3 nucleotides: TGTGCCACCAGTTTGGCGCGGCCCAACAATGAGCAGTTCTTC. It translates to CATSLARPNNEQFF.

This clonotype was detected ten times or more. In nucleotides, the CDR3 is TGCGCCAGCAGCTTGGATCCCGCATTTGTCTCTGGGGCCAACGTCCTGACTTTC. As protein: CASSLDPAFVSGANVLTF. The chain carries TRBV5-1 and TRBJ2-6; unclear D gene. This CDR3 is built from 18 residues. V was cut by 0 bases and J by 0 bases, with 13 bases left in between. Per the germline V gene, CDR1 is SGHRS and CDR2 is YFSETQ.

There are many counts of this clonotype. The gene calls are TRBV5-8 and TRBJ2-3; 8 nucleotides line up with TRBD2. Germline CDR1 SGHTS, CDR2 YDEGEE. V gave up 6 bases and J gave up 8 bases; unmatched junction bases: 14. The CDR3 has 15 amino acids. CDR3 sequence reads: CASTPSAGLAGTQYF. The CDR3 nucleotides read TGTGCCAGCACCCCGTCGGCCGGACTAGCCGGTACGCAGTATTTT.

The V gene is TRBV9, the J gene TRBJ2-3; TRBD2 matches at 8 bases. J was trimmed by 1 base and V by 7 bases; bases with no gene match: 8. The CDR3 runs 15 residues. Germline V gene data show CDR1 as SGDLS and CDR2 as YYNGEE. The CDR3 region is CASSAGGRGTDTQYF. The CDR3, as DNA: TGTGCCAGCTCTGCGGGGGGCCGGGGCACAGATACGCAGTATTTT.

This clonotype was picked up many times. The chain joins TRBV15 to TRBJ1-4; D may be TRBD1 (5 bases). The germline CDR1 and CDR2 sequences are LNHNV and YYDKDF (reference sequence). The CDR3 loop spans 14 amino acids. V lost 3 bases to trimming and J lost 6 bases, with 11 bases between them. The CDR3 protein is CATSSPQVDEKLFF. The CDR3 nucleotides are TGTGCCACCAGCAGCCCACAGGTGGATGAAAAACTGTTTTTT.

This clonotype was seen ten or more times. The chain couples TRBV29-1 to TRBJ1-2; D is unclear. Trimming removed 2 bases from V and 1 base from J, with 8 bases in between. CDR3 length: 13 residues. Germline CDR1 is SQVTM and CDR2 is ANQGSEA. Here the CDR3 reads CSVEFMDNYGYTF. In nucleotides, the CDR3 is TGCAGCGTTGAATTTATGGATAACTATGGCTACACCTTC.

This clonotype has at least ten counts. The V call is TRBV28, the J call TRBJ1-1; 7 nucleotides line up with TRBD1. The CDR3 contains 12 residues. Germline V gene lookup returns CDR1 MDHEN and CDR2 SYDVKM. The CDR3 bases are TGTCTGATCGGGACAGCTAACACTGAAGCTTTCTTT. As protein: CLIGTANTEAFF. Variable domain in full (rest from reference TRBV28 and TRBJ1-1): DVKVTQSSRYLVKRTGEKVFLECVQDMDHENMFWYRQDPGLGLRLIYFSYDVKMKEKGDIPEGYSVSREKKERFSLILESASTNQTSMYLCLIGTANTEAFFGQGTRLTVV.

This clonotype was counted ten times or more. V is TRBV7-8 and J is TRBJ1-6; D gene unclear. Deletions cut 1 base from V and 10 bases from J, with 20 bases between. The V gene's germline CDR1 is SGHVS and CDR2 FQNEAQ. There are 17 residues in the CDR3. This chain's CDR3 is CASSLGGGPAVLSPLHF. The CDR3, as DNA: TGTGCCAGCAGCTTAGGAGGCGGCCCGGCGGTGTTGTCACCCCTCCACTTT.

To note about this clonotype: Just one base apart from a much larger clone, this may be a read error. The chain has TRBV7-2 and TRBJ2-1; TRBD2 aligns across 9 bases. The germline gives CDR1 SGHTA, CDR2 FQGNSA. The CDR3 has 15 amino acids. V lost 4 bases and J lost 7; bases outside the gene matches: 8. The CDR3 reads CASSSVTSGGNEQFF. DNA of the CDR3: TGTGCCAGCAGCTCAGTGACTAGCGGCGGAAATGAGCAGTTCTTC. Filled out from reference TRBV7-2 and TRBJ2-1, the complete variable domain reads GAGVSQSPSNKVTEKGKDVELRCDPISGHTALYWYRQSLGQGLEFLIYFQGNSAPDKSGLPSDRFSAERTGGSVSTLTIQRTQQEDSAVYLCASSSVTSGGNEQFFGPGTRLTVL.

This clonotype was observed a few times. Its ends do not fully match the called genes, so a read error is possible. The chain couples TRBV19 to TRBJ1-1; perhaps TRBD1 as D (6 bases). The CDR3 loop spans 12 amino acids. Germline-derived CDR1 and CDR2 are LNHDA and SQIVND (reference sequence). The CDR3, as DNA: TGTGCCAGCGCAAGGAGGGGGGGTGAAGCTCTCTTT. Its translation is CASARRGGEALF.

This clonotype was observed at least ten times. V usage is TRBV4-3 and J usage is TRBJ2-1; TRBD1 might be the D (5 bases). Germline CDR1 reads LGHNA; CDR2 reads YSLEER. The CDR3 has 15 amino acids. Trimming stripped 4 bases from V and 2 bases from J, with 12 bases between. The CDR3 nucleotides read TGCGCCAGCAGCCCTAGTCTAGGGGCCTACAATGAGCAGTTCTTC. Residues: CASSPSLGAYNEQFF.

Turning to this clonotype: A much larger clonotype is one base distant, so this may be a read error. The chain carries TRBV6-2 or TRBV6-3 and TRBJ1-5, with D uncertain. There are 14 residues in the CDR3. Trimming pared 8 bases from V and 1 base from J, leaving 12 bases between. CDR1 is MNHEY, CDR2 SVGEGT, per germline. Written as DNA, the CDR3 is TGTGCCAGCGCAGTGGACTCGAGCAATCAGCCCCAGCATTTT. Residues: CASAVDSSNQPQHF.

This clonotype showed up many times. The chain has TRBV28 and TRBJ1-1; D call uncertain. The V gene lost 2 bases and the J gene lost 4 bases, with 14 bases spanning the gap. Germline V CDR1 and CDR2: MDHEN, SYDVKM. The CDR3 runs to 15 residues. This chain's CDR3 is CASSLIGTESTEAFF. CDR3 DNA sequence: TGTGCCAGCAGTTTAATAGGCACGGAGAGCACTGAAGCTTTCTTT.

In regard to this clonotype: This may stem from a read error, because a much larger clone lies one nucleotide away. V is TRBV6-5 and J is TRBJ2-7, with D perhaps matching TRBD2 (6 bases). Germline V gene sequence: CDR1 MNHEY, CDR2 SVGAGI. The CDR3 has 15 residues. The CDR3 coding sequence is TGTGTCAGCAGTTACTCGACTGGGAGGCCCTACGAGCAGTACTTC. Protein product: CVSSYSTGRPYEQYF.

This chain joins TRBV2 and TRBJ2-3, with 8 bases lining up with TRBD1. The CDR3 contains 16 residues. The germline V gene encodes CDR1 SNHLY and CDR2 FYNNEI. Trimming cost V 8 bases and J 1 base; bases outside gene matches: 11. DNA of the CDR3: TGTGCCAGCGTGAGGACAGGGAAGGGGGGCACAGATACGCAGTATTTT. This gives the protein CASVRTGKGGTDTQYF.

On this clonotype: A much larger clone lies one base from this, so it may be a read error. The chain couples TRBV20-1 to TRBJ1-3; 9 bases line up with TRBD1. The CDR3 is 13 residues long. Germline V CDR1 and CDR2: DFQATT, SNEGSKA (reference sequence). The ends lost 5 bases at V and 8 bases at J; junction bases unmatched: 7. CDR3 coding DNA: TGCAGTGCTCCTGACAGGGGGAGATACACCATATATTTT. It is translated as CSAPDRGRYTIYF.

This clonotype was counted at least ten times. The chain couples TRBV6-2 or TRBV6-3 to TRBJ1-1, with 11 nucleotides matching TRBD1. The CDR3 totals 14 residues. Germline assignment: CDR1 MNHEY and CDR2 SVGEGT. J was trimmed by 3 bases and V by 8 bases; bases with no gene match: 5. The CDR3 spells CASWDRGIDTEAFF. In nucleotides, the CDR3 is TGTGCCAGCTGGGACAGGGGGATAGACACTGAAGCTTTCTTT.

This sequence joins TRBV29-1 and TRBJ1-1, with D unresolved. The germline V gene encodes CDR1 SQVTM and CDR2 ANQGSEA. Trimming shortened V by 1 base and J by 3 bases, and 18 bases separated the two germline ends. This CDR3 is 16 amino acids long. CDR3 sequence reads: CSVEGTHSAMDTEAFF. The DNA for the CDR3 is TGCAGCGTTGAAGGGACTCATTCCGCGATGGACACTGAAGCTTTCTTT.

This clonotype was counted a few times. With a much larger clone just one base away, this may be a read error. This likely comes from a read error, as the CDR3 has no conserved phenylalanine or tryptophan at its end. The chain links TRBV13 to TRBJ2-3; maybe TRBD2 (6 bases). V was trimmed by 1 base and J by 6 bases, leaving 14 bases between them. The CDR3 has 15 residues. The germline gives CDR1 PRHDT, CDR2 FYEKMQ (reference sequence). The CDR3 here is CASSLAGSRGDTQYL. The CDR3 DNA reads TGTGCCAGCAGCTTAGCTGGAAGCCGGGGGGATACGCAGTATCTT.

This clonotype occurred a few times. V and J are TRBV6-5 and TRBJ2-6; D is unclear. This CDR3 is 20 amino acids long. Germline values: CDR1 MNHEY, CDR2 SVGAGI. The V end was cut by 6 bases, the J end by 1 base, with 25 bases between. The CDR3 loop is CASSPVTRFLLGSGANVLTF. CDR3 sequence (DNA): TGTGCCAGCAGCCCGGTTACCCGGTTCCTTCTGGGTTCTGGGGCCAACGTCCTGACTTTC.

This clonotype was seen repeatedly, ten times or more. This chain links TRBV7-9 with TRBJ2-6; TRBD2 is a possible D gene (6 bases). Germline CDR1 SEHNR, CDR2 FQNEAQ (reference sequence). V dropped 5 bases and J dropped 4 bases, with 12 bases sitting between them. The CDR3 runs to 15 residues. The CDR3 protein is CASSAGMSGANVLTF. In DNA form, the CDR3 reads TGTGCCAGCAGCGCGGGGATGTCGGGGGCCAACGTCCTGACTTTC.

Ten or more counts support this clonotype. This chain uses TRBV12-3 or TRBV12-4 with TRBJ2-7; D gene uncertain. Trimming cost V 2 bases and J 3 bases, with 8 bases left between them. This CDR3 is built from 13 residues. In nucleotides, the CDR3 is TGTGCCAGCAGTTTATCACTGTTCTACGAGCAGTACTTC. Amino acids: CASSLSLFYEQYF.

The sample holds a few counts of this clonotype. The chain is built from TRBV3-1 and TRBJ2-5, with 11 bases fitting TRBD2. This CDR3 contains 17 residues. The germline CDR1 and CDR2 sequences are LGHDT and YNNKEL (reference sequence). The ends lost 2 bases at V and 2 bases at J; junction bases unmatched: 7. The CDR3 here is CASSQSLAGARQETQYF. For the CDR3, the DNA is TGTGCCAGCAGCCAATCACTAGCGGGGGCCAGACAAGAGACCCAGTACTTC.

This clonotype came up many times. This chain uses TRBV20-1 with TRBJ2-3, with 12 bases lining up with TRBD1. CDR3 length: 15 amino acids. Germline CDR1 and CDR2: DFQATT and SNEGSKA (reference sequence). Unmatched junction bases numbered 3, after V lost 0 bases and J lost 5 bases. The CDR3, as DNA: TGCAGTGCTAGAGAGGGACAGGGGGCTGGAGATACGCAGTATTTT. Translating gives CSAREGQGAGDTQYF.

This clonotype came up many times. V is TRBV4-3 and J is TRBJ2-3, with TRBD2 as a possible D gene (5 bases). Trimming cost V 6 bases and J 4 bases, with 17 bases left between them. The CDR3 runs to 15 residues. Germline V gene data show CDR1 as LGHNA and CDR2 as YSLEER. The CDR3 region is CASREDAYGPDTQYF. In DNA form, the CDR3 reads TGCGCCAGCAGGGAGGACGCCTATGGCCCAGATACGCAGTATTTT.